Listed below are T cell receptor beta chains from one sample, sequenced in a study of T cells in Graves' hyperthyroidism and ophthalmopathy. MiXCR, run by TCRdb on the multiplex PCR reads, gives a single entry per CDR3 protein. Among 490,000 or so distinct CDR3 sequences listed, around a fifth were seen once. The sample consisted of blood. The origin of the receptors is a woman between 70 and 85 years old with Graves' ophthalmopathy. Each CDR3 is given with its conserved first and last residue.

CASSEATGLSYNEQFF	TRBV2
CASSPSDTNQPQHF	TRBV18
CASSLAVRGAEAFF	TRBV5-6
CASSPQRTGAQDTQYF	TRBV28
CASSYGGEQFF	TRBV10-1
CASSTTGARNTEAFF	TRBV5-1
CASRKPPGYEQYF	TRBV11-2
CSARGGEVMNTEAFF	TRBV20-1
CSARSDRTYEQYF	TRBV20-1
CASSWDSNNEQFF	TRBV5-1
CASRDASETQYF	TRBV2
CASRSGGRTDTQYF	TRBV19
CASSQRKTAEAFF	TRBV3-1
CASSGLAGGEQFF	TRBV12-3/TRBV12-4
CASSLRPTSTDTQYF	TRBV6-1
CASSFSGRASGELFF	TRBV7-2
CSASSASGRLNIQYF	TRBV20-1
CASSVGGSTNYGYTF	TRBV6-1